This T cell receptor (beta chain) was observed in a study of PD-1 blockade in classical Hodgkin lymphoma. The study, taken as a whole, reports: Newly diagnosed patients were said to have less baseline TCR diversity than healthy donors did. Complete responders had baseline diversity similar to newly diagnosed patients.

TCRdb keeps only in-frame clones here, not all; method: immunoSEQ multiplex PCR. Of a few thousand clones in the sample, 75% to 85% were seen once. A note on this clone: The antigen is unknown.

Trimming left V 8 bases short and J 6 bases short, with 23 bases between. From germline, CDR1 is MNHNS and CDR2 SASEGT. There are 15 residues in the CDR3. The time point is: cycle 4 day 1 (C4D1), after 5 to 7 weeks of nivolumab. Autologous stem cell transplantation was followed by relapse in every patient, and brentuximab vedotin exposure varied. Purification of CD4+ T cells from thawed PBMCs was performed via magnetic negative selection. The genes are TRBV6-1 and TRBJ2-7; tentatively, D is TRBD1 (5 bases). The TCR originated in a human donor with classical Hodgkin lymphoma. The material sequenced was CD4+ T cells from blood, taken before the fourth cycle of nivolumab. The CDR3 DNA follows: TGTGCCAGCCGAGAGTTGGGGCCTTTCGAGCGCGAGCAGTACTTC. Translated, it gives CASRELGPFEREQYF.